Listed below are T cell receptor beta chains from one sample, sequenced in a study of T cell changes during pregnancy in multiple sclerosis. Profiled with immunoSEQ multiplex PCR; TCRdb holds only in-frame clones, not every one. The data contain about 79,000 clones, about 94% of them singletons. This material consisted of peripheral blood, taken in the second trimester of pregnancy. These receptors all come from a female donor in good health, enrolled as a control in a pregnancy study. Both conserved end residues are part of each CDR3. D genes are given only for firm matches. Size is omitted from some rows. Given values are once, few, many or a class for expanded clones.

d_call j_call clone_size v_call cdr3_aa cdr3_nt
. TRBJ1-2 . TRBV6-1 CASSLSGDYGYTF TGTGCCAGCAGTTTGTCAGGGGACTATGGCTACACCTTC
TRBD1 TRBJ1-2 . TRBV30 CAWDDRGFYGYTF TGTGCCTGGGACGACAGGGGATTCTATGGCTACACCTTC
. TRBJ2-1 . TRBV30 CAWSDQGEQFF TGTGCCTGGAGTGACCAGGGTGAGCAGTTCTTC
. TRBJ1-1 . TRBV11-1 CASSLEDFSKAFF TGTGCCAGCAGCTTGGAGGATTTCTCTAAAGCTTTCTTT
. TRBJ1-5 . TRBV18 CASSSAGINQPQHF TGTGCCAGCTCCTCCGCGGGGATCAATCAGCCCCAGCATTTT
. TRBJ2-2 . TRBV2 CASKGVNTGELFF TGTGCCAGCAAAGGAGTGAACACCGGGGAGCTGTTTTTT
TRBD1 TRBJ2-1 . TRBV7-9 CATHFDREVNEQFF TGTGCCACCCACTTCGACAGGGAAGTTAATGAGCAGTTCTTC
. TRBJ2-7 once TRBV7-2 CASSKYSYEQYF TGTGCCAGCAGCAAATATTCCTACGAGCAGTACTTC
. TRBJ1-2 . TRBV6-4 CASSDSKAGRYGYTF TGTGCCAGCAGTGACTCGAAAGCAGGGAGGTATGGCTACACCTTC
TRBD1 TRBJ1-2 . TRBV30 CAWSAGQVDYGYTF TGTGCCTGGAGTGCGGGACAGGTGGACTATGGCTACACCTTC
TRBD2 TRBJ2-7 . TRBV27 CASSLGTSNRYEQYF TGTGCCAGCAGCCTCGGGACTAGCAACCGCTACGAGCAGTACTTC
. TRBJ2-2 . TRBV9 CASSVAGTGELFF TGTGCCAGCAGCGTAGCGGGTACCGGGGAGCTGTTTTTT
TRBD2 TRBJ2-1 . TRBV6-5 CAAGDNYEQFF TGTGCCGCGGGGGATAACTATGAGCAGTTCTTC
. TRBJ2-4 . TRBV2 CASTSGQLAKNIQYF TGTGCCAGCACGTCCGGACAGCTAGCCAAAAACATTCAGTACTTC
. TRBJ1-1 . TRBV29-1 CSVEGRGGGGTEAFF TGCAGCGTTGAAGGCCGGGGTGGGGGAGGCACTGAAGCTTTCTTT
TRBD1 TRBJ2-7 . TRBV5-6 CASSDGTGLSYEQYF TGTGCCAGCAGCGACGGGACAGGGCTCTCCTACGAGCAGTACTTC
. TRBJ1-3 . TRBV6-1 CASSEFGGHGNTIYF TGTGCCAGCAGTGAATTCGGGGGTCATGGAAACACCATATATTTT
TRBD2 TRBJ2-1 . TRBV30 CAWSGGGDSRAYNEQFF TGTGCCTGGAGTGGCGGGGGGGACAGTCGGGCCTACAATGAGCAGTTCTTC
TRBD1 TRBJ1-1 . TRBV2 CASGILQGANEAFF TGTGCCAGCGGGATTTTACAGGGGGCGAATGAAGCTTTCTTT
TRBD1 TRBJ1-6 . TRBV6-5 CASSRDRGRSPLHF TGTGCCAGCAGTCGGGACAGGGGGCGGTCACCCCTCCACTTT
. TRBJ1-4 . TRBV6-5 CASSYRPQGTNEKLFF TGTGCCAGCAGTTACCGACCACAGGGAACTAATGAAAAACTGTTTTTT
. TRBJ2-3 . TRBV30 CAWSVLGQGTDTQYF TGTGCCTGGAGTGTACTAGGGCAGGGGACAGATACGCAGTATTTT
TRBD2 TRBJ2-7 . TRBV11-1 CASSSRLAGGGYEQYF TGTGCCAGCAGCTCCAGACTAGCGGGAGGGGGATACGAGCAGTACTTC
. TRBJ1-1 . TRBV7-2 CASVNRADTEAFF TGTGCCAGCGTCAACAGGGCTGACACTGAAGCTTTCTTT
TRBD2 TRBJ2-3 . TRBV6-4 CADNQRGVVDTQYF TGTGCGGATAATCAGCGGGGGGTGGTTGATACGCAGTATTTT
. TRBJ2-7 . TRBV7-3 CASSFGDEQYF TGTGCCAGCAGCTTCGGGGACGAGCAGTACTTC
TRBD1 TRBJ1-4 . TRBV5-1 CASSLGTGEHEKLFF TGCGCCAGCAGCTTGGGGACAGGGGAACATGAAAAACTGTTTTTT
. TRBJ1-4 . TRBV5-4 CASSPVGAPNEKLFF TGTGCCAGCAGCCCTGTTGGAGCACCTAATGAAAAACTGTTTTTT
. TRBJ1-2 . TRBV6-5 CASSYSNAGTYGYTF TGTGCCAGCAGTTACTCGAATGCGGGTACCTATGGCTACACCTTC
. TRBJ2-3 . TRBV10-2 CASEEQGGGDTQYF TGCGCCAGCGAAGAGCAAGGGGGTGGGGATACGCAGTATTTT